This T cell receptor (beta chain) came from a study of T cells in narcolepsy. Study as a whole: Healthy controls were enrolled alongside patients with narcolepsy type 1 or type 2. Study-level findings and limits: Blood of same and different patients, but not healthy controls, reportedly held recurring autoreactive clonotypes. Same-patient CSF and blood CD4+ T cell clonotypes included HCRT-specific and TRIB2-specific autoreactive ones.

The CDR3 has 14 amino acids. Trimming took off 4 bases at V and 4 bases at J, with 14 bases between the two ends. The germline gives CDR1 SGHDT, CDR2 YYEEEE. TCRdb's copy holds only in-frame clones and misses some; the assay was immunoSEQ multiplex PCR. The sample contains under 30,000 clones, about four fifths of which appear only once. This clone was counted only a few times. The antigen remains unidentified. This clonotype originated in a human donor with narcolepsy. This chain links TRBV5-6 with TRBJ2-5; the D gene is possibly TRBD1 (6 bases). The sample comprised CD45RA- memory CD4+ T cells from PBMCs. The CDR3 reads CASSVQGRGETQYF. Written as DNA, the CDR3 is TGTGCCAGCAGCGTACAGGGTAGAGGAGAGACCCAGTACTTC.